One and the same sample provided the 25 T cell receptor beta chains below, sequenced in a study of cytomegalovirus exposure and HLA in healthy donors. PCR was performed using 60 Vbeta and 13 Jbeta primers. Generated by immunoSEQ multiplex PCR, the TCRdb table keeps only in-frame clones and is missing some. This table holds fewer than 200,000 clones, roughly 87% found once. The sequenced material came from PBMCs. The origin of the receptors is a girl in the first two years of life in good health and CMV-seronegative.

The J gene is TRBJ2-1, the V gene TRBV19; TRBD2 aligns across 11 bases. Per the germline V gene, CDR1 is LNHDA and CDR2 is SQIVND (reference sequence). This CDR3 spans 14 amino acids. The J segment lost 5 bases and the V segment lost 8 bases, leaving 5 bases of the junction unmatched. This chain's CDR3 is CASYSGGAHNEQFF. In nucleotides, the CDR3 is TGTGCCAGTTATAGCGGGGGGGCTCACAATGAGCAGTTCTTC. The full variable domain, completed using reference TRBV19 and TRBJ2-1, is DGGITQSPKYLFRKEGQNVTLSCEQNLNHDAMYWYRQDPGQGLRLIYYSQIVNDFQKGDIAEGYSVSREKKESFPLTVTSAQKNPTAFYLCASYSGGAHNEQFFGPGTRLTVL.

The V and J genes are TRBV10-1 and TRBJ2-1; D is ambiguous. Deletions cut 7 bases from V and 1 base from J, with 11 bases between. This CDR3 spans 14 amino acids. Germline lookup yields CDR1 WNHNN and CDR2 SYGVQD (reference sequence). CDR3 protein: CASIPVRSYNEQFF. CDR3 bases: TGCGCCAGCATTCCTGTACGGTCCTACAATGAGCAGTTCTTC.

J is TRBJ2-2 and V is TRBV20-1; D may be TRBD1 (5 bases). This CDR3 is 11 amino acids long. The germline V gene has CDR1 DFQATT and CDR2 SNEGSKA (reference sequence). CDR3 protein: CNSPGSGELFF. The CDR3 coding sequence is TGCAACAGCCCAGGGTCCGGGGAGCTGTTTTTT.

The chain joins TRBV7-7 to TRBJ2-7, with D possibly TRBD1 on 5 matching bases. V was trimmed by 1 base and J by 6 bases, leaving 19 bases between them. Per the germline V gene, CDR1 is SSHAT and CDR2 is FNYEAQ (reference sequence). The CDR3 is 16 amino acids. CDR3 nucleotides: TGTGCCAGCAGCTTAGAAATGACAGCTCTAATGTCCGAGCAGTACTTC. It codes for CASSLEMTALMSEQYF.

The rearrangement joins TRBV2 to TRBJ2-1; TRBD2 is a possible D gene (6 bases). The CDR3 is made up of 15 amino acids. V lost 4 bases and J lost 3, with 13 bases in between. Looked up from germline, CDR1 is SNHLY and CDR2 is FYNNEI. In nucleotides, the CDR3 is TGTGCCAGCAGTGCCGTGTCGCGGGGCTACAATGAGCAGTTCTTC. This encodes CASSAVSRGYNEQFF.

The chain is built from TRBV7-2 and TRBJ2-1, with D possibly matching TRBD1 (6 bases). V shed 3 bases and J shed 10 bases, with 13 bases lying between them. Germline V gene data show CDR1 as SGHTA and CDR2 as FQGNSA. This CDR3 contains 13 residues. For the CDR3, the DNA is TGTGCCAGCAGCTTCTACAGGGAAGGGGAGCAGTTCTTC. It is translated as CASSFYREGEQFF.

The gene calls are TRBV27 and TRBJ2-1; 11 bases match TRBD2. Looked up from germline, CDR1 is MNHEY and CDR2 is SMNVEV (reference sequence). This CDR3 comprises 17 residues. The trim removed 5 bases at V and 8 bases at J, leaving 14 bases unmatched. The CDR3 region is CASSPEKTSGIGHEQFF. Written as DNA, the CDR3 is TGTGCCAGCAGTCCCGAAAAGACTAGCGGGATAGGGCATGAGCAGTTCTTC.

On this clone itself: In the same sample, other DNA sequences code for this CDR3. The chain carries TRBV4-2 and TRBJ2-2, with 14 bases identical to TRBD2. The CDR3 has 17 residues. With 0 bases clipped from V and 11 bases from J, the junction kept 8 bases outside the gene matches. The germline V gene has CDR1 LGHNA and CDR2 YNFKEQ. The CDR3 bases are TGTGCCAGCAGCCAAGATCCAGGGACTAGCGGGGGAGGAGAGCTGTTTTTT. It specifies CASSQDPGTSGGGELFF.

The rearrangement joins TRBV15 to TRBJ2-1; perhaps TRBD2 as D (6 bases). Between the trimmed V and J ends, which lost 0 bases and 4 bases, there was a span of 13 bases. Looked up from germline, CDR1 is LNHNV and CDR2 is YYDKDF (reference sequence). This CDR3 is 16 amino acids long. This CDR3 is CATSRDGGSGYNEQFF. DNA of the CDR3: TGTGCCACCAGCAGAGATGGAGGGAGCGGGTACAATGAGCAGTTCTTC.

The V call is TRBV30, the J call TRBJ2-3, with D uncertain. Germline CDR1 reads GTSNPN; CDR2 reads SVGIG (reference sequence). The V end lost 0 bases, the J end lost 12 bases, and 13 bases lay between the germline ends. This CDR3 has 12 residues. The CDR3 sequence is CAWSVTGSTQYF. In DNA, the CDR3 is TGTGCCTGGAGTGTAACTGGCTCGACACAGTATTTT.

The CDR3 sequence: CASSLGRQRGTDTQYF. CDR3 nucleotide sequence: TGTGCCAGCAGCTTAGGGAGGCAGCGGGGGACAGATACGCAGTATTTT. V gene TRBV7-2 combines with J gene TRBJ2-3, with 8 bases aligning to TRBD2. The V gene end was trimmed by 1 base and the J gene end by 3 bases; junction bases not matched to a gene: 6. CDR3 length: 16 residues. CDR1 and CDR2 (germline): SGHTA, FQGNSA. The full variable domain, completed using reference TRBV7-2 and TRBJ2-3, is GAGVSQSPSNKVTEKGKDVELRCDPISGHTALYWYRQSLGQGLEFLIYFQGNSAPDKSGLPSDRFSAERTGGSVSTLTIQRTQQEDSAVYLCASSLGRQRGTDTQYFGPGTRLTVL.

This chain uses TRBV6-1 with TRBJ2-3; a weak D match, TRBD1 (6 bases). The V and J ends lost 8 bases and 5 bases respectively, with 20 bases between them. Germline CDR1 and CDR2: MNHNS and SASEGT. The CDR3 contains 15 residues. The DNA for the CDR3 is TGTGCCAGCCGTATATCCTGGGGGCTGGTAGATACGCAGTATTTT. The encoded protein is CASRISWGLVDTQYF.

This chain joins TRBV5-1 and TRBJ1-6; tentative D call: TRBD1 (6 bases). The CDR3 runs 15 residues. The germline gives CDR1 SGHRS, CDR2 YFSETQ. V dropped 2 bases and J dropped 8 bases, with 14 bases sitting between them. The CDR3 DNA is TGCGCCAGCAGCTTCGAGGGGGGGCACGATTCACCCCTCCACTTT. Protein: CASSFEGGHDSPLHF.

A single count supports this clone. The chain is built from TRBV7-8 and TRBJ1-3; TRBD1 is a possible D gene (5 bases). The CDR3 runs to 15 residues. Germline V gene data show CDR1 as SGHVS and CDR2 as FQNEAQ. Trimming pared 7 bases from V and 0 bases from J, leaving 13 bases between. CDR3 amino acids: CASTLQVFSGNTIYF. In DNA, the CDR3 is TGTGCCAGCACCCTACAGGTTTTCTCTGGAAACACCATATATTTT.

This clone appeared once. The rearrangement joins TRBV5-4 to TRBJ1-4, with D maybe TRBD1 (5 bases). Germline values: CDR1 SGHNT, CDR2 YYREEE (reference sequence). This CDR3 has 16 amino acids. V was trimmed by 2 bases and J by 7 bases, leaving 18 bases between them. This CDR3 is CASSFGAPNGGEKLFF. The CDR3 DNA reads TGTGCCAGCAGCTTCGGGGCTCCTAACGGGGGTGAAAAACTGTTTTTT.

This clone occurred a few times. The chain carries TRBV7-3 and TRBJ2-2; 8 nucleotides match TRBD1. V gave up 6 bases and J gave up 4 bases; unmatched junction bases: 4. Germline CDR1 reads SGHTA; CDR2 reads FQGTGA. The CDR3 has 14 residues. The CDR3 loop is CASRRDRSTGELFF. The CDR3 DNA reads as TGTGCCAGCAGGCGGGACAGGAGCACCGGGGAGCTGTTTTTT.

The chain links TRBV30 to TRBJ1-4; tentatively, D is TRBD1 (5 bases). V lost 2 bases, J lost 0 bases, and 13 bases lay in between. Germline CDR1 GTSNPN, CDR2 SVGIG (reference sequence). This CDR3 has 16 residues. The CDR3 here is CAWSSNPTATNEKLFF. CDR3 in DNA: TGTGCCTGGAGTAGTAATCCGACAGCAACTAATGAAAAACTGTTTTTT. Combining the CDR3 with reference TRBV30 and TRBJ1-4 gives the whole variable domain SQTIHQWPATLVQPVGSPLSLECTVEGTSNPNLYWYRQAAGRGLQLLFYSVGIGQISSEVPQNLSASRPQDRQFILSSKKLLLSDSGFYLCAWSSNPTATNEKLFFGSGTQLSVL.

The chain couples TRBV27 to TRBJ1-5, with 7 bases matching TRBD1. The V and J ends lost 7 bases and 7 bases, in that order; junction bases with no gene match: 10. Germline CDR1 is MNHEY and CDR2 is SMNVEV (reference sequence). The CDR3 covers 14 residues. The CDR3: CASKGAQGEQPQHF. DNA for the CDR3: TGTGCCAGCAAGGGGGCCCAGGGGGAGCAGCCCCAGCATTTT.

The chain combines TRBV15 with TRBJ2-7; D gene uncertain. V shed 2 bases and J shed 4 bases, with 9 bases lying between them. Germline V gene data show CDR1 as LNHNV and CDR2 as YYDKDF (reference sequence). The CDR3 is 13 amino acids. Written as DNA, the CDR3 is TGTGCCACCAGCAGAACTACGGGTTACGAGCAGTACTTC. It specifies CATSRTTGYEQYF.

This clone was observed a single time. This sequence joins TRBV6-1 and TRBJ2-2; 9 positions match TRBD2. The CDR3 sequence is 15 residues long. The ends lost 3 bases at V and 5 bases at J; junction bases unmatched: 4. Looked up from germline, CDR1 is MNHNS and CDR2 is SASEGT. The CDR3 DNA reads TGTGCCAGCAGTGACCAGCGGGGGGAAACCGGGGAGCTGTTTTTT. Translation gives CASSDQRGETGELFF.

This sequence joins TRBV5-6 and TRBJ1-6, with unresolved D. The CDR3 spans 17 residues. The germline V gene encodes CDR1 SGHDT and CDR2 YYEEEE. V shed 7 bases and J shed 2 bases, with 19 bases lying between them. The CDR3, as DNA: TGTGCCAGCCCTCTCGGGGAGGGTAACCCCTATAATTCACCCCTCCACTTT. Translating it yields CASPLGEGNPYNSPLHF. The full variable domain, in which reference TRBV5-6 and TRBJ1-6 provide the parts outside the CDR3, is DAGVTQSPTHLIKTRGQQVTLRCSPKSGHDTVSWYQQALGQGPQFIFQYYEEEERQRGNFPDRFSGHQFPNYSSELNVNALLLGDSALYLCASPLGEGNPYNSPLHFGNGTRLTVT.

The rearrangement uses TRBV9 and TRBJ1-4; 8 bases match TRBD1. The CDR3 extends over 16 amino acids. Losses at the gene ends were 2 bases for V and 5 bases for J; bases not matched to a gene: 8. Germline V gene lookup returns CDR1 SGDLS and CDR2 YYNGEE. The CDR3 sequence: CASSVGTGAFNEKLFF. The CDR3 DNA sequence: TGTGCCAGCAGCGTGGGGACAGGCGCCTTCAATGAAAAACTGTTTTTT.

J is TRBJ2-7 and V is TRBV9, with D tentatively TRBD2 (5 bases). V was shortened by 3 bases and J by 2 bases, with 12 bases between the two germline ends. Germline values: CDR1 SGDLS, CDR2 YYNGEE. The CDR3 sequence is 14 residues long. The CDR3 bases are TGTGCCAGCAGCGCTGTAGGAGGACCCTACGAGCAGTACTTC. Translated, it gives CASSAVGGPYEQYF. Variable domain in full (rest from reference TRBV9 and TRBJ2-7): DSGVTQTPKHLITATGQRVTLRCSPRSGDLSVYWYQQSLDQGLQFLIQYYNGEERAKGNILERFSAQQFPDLHSELNLSSLELGDSALYFCASSAVGGPYEQYFGPGTRLTVT.

The chain is built from TRBV5-6 and TRBJ2-7; 9 bases map to TRBD1. The CDR3 covers 15 residues. V dropped 4 bases and J dropped 5; count of bases not matched to a gene: 10. Germline CDR1 is SGHDT and CDR2 is YYEEEE. The CDR3, as DNA: TGTGCCAGCAGCCAAACAGGGGGCGCTTTGAACGAGCAGTACTTC. It is translated as CASSQTGGALNEQYF.

The sample holds one count of this clone. This sequence joins TRBV29-1 and TRBJ1-1; possibly TRBD1 for D (5 bases). The germline V gene has CDR1 SQVTM and CDR2 ANQGSEA. V lost 4 bases to trimming and J lost 4 bases, with 16 bases between them. CDR3 length: 14 residues. The CDR3 coding sequence is TGCAGCGTTGTTATTACAGGTAAAACCACTGAAGCTTTCTTT. It encodes CSVVITGKTTEAFF.